The 20 T cell receptor beta chains given below trace back to one sample, sequenced in a study of control samples from healthy donors and cancer patients. Assay used: immunoSEQ multiplex PCR; TCRdb lists only in-frame clones, some missing. The sample consists of about 120,000 clones, 93% of them appearing once. Sequencing was carried out using blood. The receptors come from a man aged 30 to 45 in good health.

In nucleotides, the CDR3 is TGTGCCAGCAGCCCTACCCAGCGGGGGGGTGCAAATGAGCAGTTCTTC. It encodes CASSPTQRGGANEQFF. The rearrangement links TRBV6-6 to TRBJ2-1, with 10 bases matching TRBD2. This CDR3 comprises 16 residues. The ends lost 6 bases at V and 7 bases at J; junction bases unmatched: 12. Germline-derived CDR1 and CDR2 are MNHNY and SVGAGI (reference sequence).

V and J are TRBV7-2 and TRBJ2-5; TRBD1 agrees at 8 bases. CDR1 SGHTA and CDR2 FQGNSA come from the germline V gene. The trim removed 10 bases at V and 2 bases at J, leaving 3 bases unmatched. CDR3 length: 12 residues. The CDR3 nucleotides read TGTGCCACCCAGGGGGCACAAGAGACCCAGTACTTC. Translating it yields CATQGAQETQYF.

V gene TRBV6-7 combines with J gene TRBJ2-5, with D tentatively TRBD1 (6 bases). TRBV6-7 is treated as an ORF (open reading frame) with a function not yet certain. Trimming took off 10 bases at V and 3 bases at J, with 15 bases between the two ends. This CDR3 is built from 13 residues. CDR3 sequence: CAIAGAIEETQYF. The CDR3 region has the DNA TGTGCCATCGCAGGGGCCATTGAAGAGACCCAGTACTTC.

This chain uses TRBV9 with TRBJ2-2; no firm D call. Germline-derived CDR1 and CDR2 are SGDLS and YYNGEE. The V end lost 2 bases, the J end lost 3 bases, and 8 bases lay between the germline ends. This CDR3 has 14 amino acids. The chain's CDR3 is CASSVLVDTGELFF. The CDR3, as DNA: TGTGCCAGCAGCGTCCTAGTGGACACCGGGGAGCTGTTTTTT. Full variable domain (outside the CDR3, taken from reference TRBV9 and TRBJ2-2): DSGVTQTPKHLITATGQRVTLRCSPRSGDLSVYWYQQSLDQGLQFLIQYYNGEERAKGNILERFSAQQFPDLHSELNLSSLELGDSALYFCASSVLVDTGELFFGEGSRLTVL.

V is TRBV9 and J is TRBJ2-3; D gene uncertain. V was cut by 3 bases and J by 3 bases, with 5 bases left in between. This CDR3 comprises 12 residues. The germline V gene has CDR1 SGDLS and CDR2 YYNGEE. CDR3 DNA sequence: TGTGCCAGCAGCGCCGCTACAGATACGCAGTATTTT. Residues: CASSAATDTQYF.

This chain connects TRBV28 to TRBJ2-2; unclear D gene. The V and J ends lost 2 bases and 5 bases respectively, with 3 bases between them. The CDR3 has 12 amino acids. CDR1 is MDHEN, CDR2 SYDVKM, per germline. CDR3 amino acids: CASSLLTGELFF. CDR3 nucleotides: TGTGCCAGCAGTTTACTGACCGGGGAGCTGTTTTTT.

The rearrangement uses TRBV2 and TRBJ2-5; D uncertain. With 1 base removed from V and 0 bases from J, the gap between germline ends came to 9 bases. Germline lookup yields CDR1 SNHLY and CDR2 FYNNEI. The CDR3 covers 15 residues. CDR3 DNA sequence: TGTGCCAGCAGTGAAGGATACCCGCACCAAGAGACCCAGTACTTC. Translation: CASSEGYPHQETQYF.

This rearrangement joins TRBV7-9 to TRBJ2-3, with 8 bases aligning to TRBD2. Germline lookup yields CDR1 SEHNR and CDR2 FQNEAQ (reference sequence). The CDR3 length is 15 residues. The V and J ends lost 5 bases and 1 base, in that order; junction bases with no gene match: 5. CDR3 in amino acids: CASSQTGGGTDTQYF. The DNA for the CDR3 is TGTGCCAGCAGCCAAACGGGGGGGGGCACAGATACGCAGTATTTT.

The genes are TRBV4-1 and TRBJ2-1; 9 bases align to TRBD2. CDR3 size: 14 residues. CDR1 is MGHRA, CDR2 YSYEKL, per germline. The trim removed 4 bases at V and 7 bases at J, leaving 5 bases unmatched. The CDR3 here is CASSPAGGPNEQFF. CDR3 DNA: TGCGCCAGCAGCCCCGCGGGGGGGCCAAATGAGCAGTTCTTC.

V and J are TRBV18 and TRBJ2-2; the D gene could be TRBD1 or TRBD2 (6 bases each). The CDR3 has 15 residues. CDR1 is KGHSH and CDR2 is LQKENI in the germline V gene. V shed 5 bases and J shed 2 bases, with 12 bases lying between them. The CDR3 protein is CASSTRGLNTGELFF. In DNA form, the CDR3 reads TGTGCCAGCTCAACTCGGGGGCTCAACACCGGGGAGCTGTTTTTT.

The chain joins TRBV7-3 to TRBJ2-7; no clear D. The CDR3 totals 14 residues. Germline values: CDR1 SGHTA, CDR2 FQGTGA. The V and J ends lost 0 bases and 0 bases respectively, with 6 bases between them. CDR3 residues: CASSLTPDSYEQYF. CDR3 sequence (DNA): TGTGCCAGCAGCTTAACCCCGGACTCCTACGAGCAGTACTTC.

CDR3: CAGEGRNSGNTIYF. DNA of the CDR3: TGTGCCGGAGAGGGGAGGAACTCTGGAAACACCATATATTTT. The chain links TRBV7-9 to TRBJ1-3; TRBD1 might be the D (5 bases). The germline V and J ends were trimmed by 11 bases and 0 bases, with 14 bases remaining between them. Germline V gives CDR1 SEHNR, CDR2 FQNEAQ (reference sequence). The CDR3 totals 14 residues. The full variable domain, its missing parts supplied by reference TRBV7-9 and TRBJ1-3, is DTGVSQNPRHKITKRGQNVTFRCDPISEHNRLYWYRQTLGQGPEFLTYFQNEAQLEKSRLLSDRFSAERPKGSFSTLEIQRTEQGDSAMYLCAGEGRNSGNTIYFGEGSWLTVV.

The V and J genes are TRBV27 and TRBJ2-2, with 13 nucleotides matching TRBD2. From germline, CDR1 is MNHEY and CDR2 SMNVEV (reference sequence). J gave up 5 bases and V 5 bases, and 11 bases lay outside the gene matches. The length of the CDR3 is 18 residues. The CDR3, as DNA: TGTGCCAGCAGTCCCATCTCACTAGCGGGGGGGCGGACCGGGGAGCTGTTTTTT. It yields the protein CASSPISLAGGRTGELFF.

This rearrangement joins TRBV5-1 to TRBJ2-7, with D uncertain. The CDR3 has 12 amino acids. Trimming pared 1 base from V and 6 bases from J, leaving 8 bases between. CDR1 SGHRS and CDR2 YFSETQ come from the germline V gene. The CDR3 loop reads CASSLSFGEQYF. The CDR3 DNA follows: TGCGCCAGCAGCTTGAGTTTCGGCGAGCAGTACTTC. The full variable domain, its missing parts supplied by reference TRBV5-1 and TRBJ2-7, is KAGVTQTPRYLIKTRGQQVTLSCSPISGHRSVSWYQQTPGQGLQFLFEYFSETQRNKGNFPGRFSGRQFSNSRSEMNVSTLELGDSALYLCASSLSFGEQYFGPGTRLTVT.

V gene TRBV7-6 combines with J gene TRBJ1-4, with 7 positions matching TRBD1. The CDR3 consists of 16 residues. Germline V lookup: CDR1 SGHVS, CDR2 FNYEAQ. Losses at the gene ends were 0 bases for V and 7 bases for J; bases not matched to a gene: 8. CDR3 in amino acids: CASSLAGTGAGEKLFF. As DNA, the CDR3 is TGTGCCAGCAGCTTAGCCGGAACAGGGGCAGGTGAAAAACTGTTTTTT.

The chain combines TRBV19 with TRBJ1-1, with D possibly being TRBD1 (6 bases). Germline V gene sequence: CDR1 LNHDA, CDR2 SQIVND (reference sequence). This CDR3 is built from 13 residues. V was pared by 9 bases and J by 3 bases, with 14 bases between. CDR3 DNA sequence: TGTGCCAGCCTGGGTTGGGGGCACACTGAAGCTTTCTTT. Amino acids: CASLGWGHTEAFF.

For this clone: This CDR3 is also generated by other DNA sequences in the sample. The V gene is TRBV7-2, the J gene TRBJ2-5; 9 nucleotides match TRBD1. Trimming cost V 3 bases and J 2 bases; bases outside gene matches: 1. Germline V gene lookup returns CDR1 SGHTA and CDR2 FQGNSA. The CDR3 extends over 14 amino acids. The CDR3 sequence: CASSLDRGQETQYF. In DNA, the CDR3 is TGTGCCAGCAGCTTGGACAGGGGTCAAGAGACCCAGTACTTC. The variable domain in full, completed from reference TRBV7-2 and TRBJ2-5, reads GAGVSQSPSNKVTEKGKDVELRCDPISGHTALYWYRQSLGQGLEFLIYFQGNSAPDKSGLPSDRFSAERTGGSVSTLTIQRTQQEDSAVYLCASSLDRGQETQYFGPGTRLLVL.

Only one count was recorded for this clone. V usage is TRBV9 and J usage is TRBJ1-1; weak D call: TRBD1 (6 bases). The CDR3 spans 15 residues. V lost 7 bases and J 4 bases, leaving 20 bases between the germline ends. Germline CDR1 SGDLS, CDR2 YYNGEE. Here the CDR3 reads CASAHPAGVGTEAFF. CDR3 sequence (DNA): TGTGCCAGCGCTCATCCCGCAGGGGTTGGCACTGAAGCTTTCTTT.

The V and J genes are TRBV11-2 and TRBJ2-5; no reliable D call. The germline CDR1 and CDR2 sequences are SGHAT and FQNNGV. The CDR3 consists of 13 residues. V gave up 5 bases and J gave up 1 base, with 8 bases separating them. Here the CDR3 reads CASSRVGQETQYF. In DNA form, the CDR3 reads TGTGCCAGCAGCCGAGTTGGCCAAGAGACCCAGTACTTC.

This clone has just one count. The chain combines TRBV2 with TRBJ1-4, with 7 bases fitting TRBD1. There are 14 residues in the CDR3. The trim removed 3 bases at V and 10 bases at J, leaving 8 bases unmatched. Germline V gives CDR1 SNHLY, CDR2 FYNNEI. The CDR3 coding sequence is TGTGCCAGCAGTGACCCGAGACAGGGAGGAAAACTGTTTTTT. It yields the protein CASSDPRQGGKLFF.